This paragraph covers one T cell receptor (beta chain) sequence. The antigen is undetermined. The sample comes from a study of cytomegalovirus exposure and HLA in healthy donors. Findings of the study overall: Highly shared variants forming one cluster were likely a sequencing artifact. In vitro data verified a few CMV-associated chains as specific for CMV antigens. The dataset shows that most TCR sequences were rare, while some public TCRs occurred in many donors.

The study ran its PCR with 60 Vbeta and 13 Jbeta primers. Repertoires were generated with immunoSEQ multiplex PCR, while TCRdb's copy carries only in-frame clones and drops some. There are 99,000 or so clones in the sample; about 80% occur only once, and approximately 1.7% lies in the top ten. Germline CDR1 reads MGHRA; CDR2 reads YSYEKL. The V segment lost 4 bases and the J segment 1 base; nucleotides outside the gene matches: 6. The CDR3 runs to 16 residues. Sequencing was carried out using PBMCs. This clonotype was obtained from a woman between 40 and 55 years old in good health and CMV-seronegative. The chain employs TRBV4-1 and TRBJ2-2; 7 nucleotides agree with TRBD1. CDR3 sequence (DNA): TGCGCCAGCAGCCCATTGGGACAGCAGAACACCGGGGAGCTGTTTTTT. Translating gives CASSPLGQQNTGELFF.